This T cell receptor (beta chain) was captured in a study of siplizumab effects on memory and regulatory T cells. Whole-study results and caveats: Many proliferating CD4+ or CD8+ clones remained unclassified. Roughly 80-95% of them could not be assigned either a naive or a memory phenotype. There appeared to be greater diversity in naive T cells than in memory cells, and naive T cells seemed major contributors to the alloresponse. Reactions containing siplizumab showed mappable alloreactive CD4+ clones averaging 68.8% Treg-derived, versus 25% to 30% in controls.

TCRdb keeps only in-frame clones here, not all; method: immunoSEQ multiplex PCR. The sample shows about 100,000 clones, around 90% of them seen only once. This CDR3 has 14 residues. The germline gives CDR1 ENHRY, CDR2 SYGVKD. Trimming removed 6 bases from V and 4 bases from J, with 16 bases in between. A word on this clone: What it recognizes is unknown.

Sequenced input: CD4+ T cells sorted from blood. The V and J genes are TRBV10-3 and TRBJ2-7, with D possibly being TRBD1 or TRBD2 (6 bases each). The origin of this receptor is a human donor in good health. In DNA, the CDR3 is TGTGCCATCAGCCCTGAGGGGGGCGGGTACGAGCAGTACTTC. This gives the protein CAISPEGGGYEQYF.